This is a list of T cell receptor beta chains from one sample in a study of blood T cell repertoires in COVID-19. TCRdb's table, derived via immunoSEQ multiplex PCR, lists solely in-frame clones and lacks some. In the table there are roughly 140,000 clones, over 60% of which are singletons. The sample was peripheral blood. These receptor sequences come from a woman of 80 years or more with acute or convalescent COVID-19. Both conserved end residues are part of each CDR3. Each record gives: D gene, J gene, V gene, clone size, CDR3 DNA, CDR3 protein. D genes are given only for firm matches. Size is omitted from some rows. Given values are once, few, many or a class for expanded clones.

>-|TRBJ1-4|TRBV14|-
TGTGCCAGCAGGCTGTCAGGGGCTAATGAAAAACTGTTTTTT
CASRLSGANEKLFF
>TRBD2|TRBJ2-7|TRBV10-3|-
TGTGCCATCACTGCGACTGGGACTAGCGGGAGTGGCCAGGACGAGCAGTACTTC
CAITATGTSGSGQDEQYF
>-|TRBJ1-1|TRBV19|-
TGTGCCAGTAGTATCCTGTGGCACAAGAACACTGAAGCTTTCTTT
CASSILWHKNTEAFF
>TRBD2|TRBJ2-2|TRBV10-1|-
TGCGCCAGCAGGACTAGCGCGAACACCGGGGAGCTGTTTTTT
CASRTSANTGELFF
>TRBD1|TRBJ2-2|TRBV5-1|few
TGCGCCAGCACCATGCTTAGACAGGGGAACACCGGGGAGCTGTTTTTT
CASTMLRQGNTGELFF
>-|TRBJ1-2|TRBV3-1/TRBV3-2|-
TGTGCCAGCAGTCCTCTTCCAGGGATCTATGGCTACACCTTC
CASSPLPGIYGYTF
>-|TRBJ1-2|TRBV4-1|-
TGCGCCAGCAGCCAAGATTTGTTACCGCGCCACTATGGCTACACCTTC
CASSQDLLPRHYGYTF
>TRBD2|TRBJ2-1|TRBV14|-
TGTGCCAGCAGCCAAACTAGCGGGGGGCCAGAGCAGTTCTTC
CASSQTSGGPEQFF
>TRBD1|TRBJ2-2|TRBV4-2|-
TGTGCCAGCAGCCAACGGGACAGGAGAACCGGGGAGCTGTTTTTT
CASSQRDRRTGELFF
>-|TRBJ1-2|TRBV10-3|-
TGTGCCATCAGCGCTGGACTCTCCTGGGGCTACACCTTC
CAISAGLSWGYTF
>-|TRBJ1-1|TRBV18|-
TGTGCCAGCTCACCTACGGACAGACAGAACACTGAAGCTTTCTTT
CASSPTDRQNTEAFF
>-|TRBJ1-3|TRBV2|-
TGTGCCAGCAGTGTTATCATAGGGGGACCTGGAAACACCATATATTTT
CASSVIIGGPGNTIYF
>-|TRBJ2-1|TRBV6-5|-
TGTGCCAGCGAGGAGGGCCTGGGCAGCAATGAGCAGTTCTTC
CASEEGLGSNEQFF
>TRBD2|TRBJ2-7|TRBV6-1|-
TGTGCCAGCAGTGAACAACTAGCGGGCGGATATGAGCAGTACTTC
CASSEQLAGGYEQYF
>-|TRBJ1-1|TRBV6-5|-
TGTGCCAGCAGTTTCCCCGGGACATTGCGGGCTTTCTTT
CASSFPGTLRAFF
>TRBD2|TRBJ2-2|TRBV7-6|-
TGTGCCAGCAGCCGAGGGGCCCTAGCGGGAAGAGAAGGTGGGGAGCTGTTTTTT
CASSRGALAGREGGELFF
>-|TRBJ2-3|TRBV12-1|few
TGTGCCAGCAGCCCGACCGGGACTAGCTCTGGCACAGATACGCAGTATTTT
CASSPTGTSSGTDTQYF
>-|TRBJ1-5|TRBV7-9|-
TGTGCCAGCAGCTTAGCGGTTTCAGGAGGTAGCAATCAGCCCCAGCATTTT
CASSLAVSGGSNQPQHF
>TRBD2|TRBJ2-1|TRBV9|-
TGTGCCAGCAGCGTAGGGGCTAGCGGGAGGGTGCGGGAGCAGTTCTTC
CASSVGASGRVREQFF
>-|TRBJ2-2|TRBV11-3|-
TGTGCCAGCCAAGACGGAAGGCGGGATCCGTTGTCCGGGGAGCTGTTTTTT
CASQDGRRDPLSGELFF
>TRBD1|TRBJ2-1|TRBV11-2|-
TGTGCCAGCAGCACGACAGGGTCCTACAATGAGCAGTTCTTC
CASSTTGSYNEQFF
>-|TRBJ2-6|TRBV6-1|-
TGTGCCAGCAGTGAGTGGGGGGTTCCCTCTGGGGCCAACGTCCTGACTTTC
CASSEWGVPSGANVLTF
>-|TRBJ2-4|TRBV10-3|-
TGTGCCATCAGTGAGGGAGGATTCAAAAACATTCAGTACTTC
CAISEGGFKNIQYF
>-|TRBJ1-5|TRBV19|-
TGTGCCAGTAGCGATGGGGCCCTGACAGAAAATCAGCCCCAGCATTTT
CASSDGALTENQPQHF
>TRBD1|TRBJ1-2|TRBV2|-
TGTGCCAGCACTATGGGACAGCCAATTAACTATGGCTACACCTTC
CASTMGQPINYGYTF
>-|TRBJ1-4|TRBV6-1|-
TGTGCCAGCAGTGAAATCTCGAGTAAACTGTTTTTT
CASSEISSKLFF
>TRBD1|TRBJ1-5|TRBV6-5|-
TGTGCCAGCAGCAGGGGGAACAATCAGCCCCAGCATTTT
CASSRGNNQPQHF
>TRBD1|TRBJ1-3|TRBV11-3|-
TGTGCCAGCAGCCCCGGGACAGGGGGCGAAAACACCATATATTTT
CASSPGTGGENTIYF
>TRBD1|TRBJ1-6|TRBV10-3|-
TGTGCCATCAGTGAACAGACAGGGCGGTCACCCCTCCACTTT
CAISEQTGRSPLHF
>TRBD1|TRBJ2-1|TRBV19|-
TGTGCCAGTAGTAGAGGACAGGGGACCTACAATGAGCAGTTCTTC
CASSRGQGTYNEQFF
>TRBD2|TRBJ2-1|TRBV9|few
TGTGCCAGCAGCTTAAGCGGGGGGTCCTACAATGAGCAGTTCTTC
CASSLSGGSYNEQFF
>TRBD2|TRBJ2-2|TRBV2|-
TGTGCCAGCAGTGCATTAGCGGGAGGCACGAACACCGGGGAGCTGTTTTTT
CASSALAGGTNTGELFF
>TRBD2|TRBJ2-1|TRBV7-7|once
TGTGCCAGCAGCCCCGGGACTAGCAGAGACAATGAGCAGTTCTTC
CASSPGTSRDNEQFF
>TRBD1|TRBJ1-4|TRBV7-9|-
TGTGCCAGCAGCCTCGGGACAGGGGATTTTCGTAACTCGAATGAAAAACTGTTTTTT
CASSLGTGDFRNSNEKLFF
>-|TRBJ2-3|TRBV6-6|-
TGTGCCAGCACCAAATCCACAGATACGCAGTATTTT
CASTKSTDTQYF
>TRBD2|TRBJ2-7|TRBV9|-
TGTGCCAGCAGCGGCGGGACTAGGGTATACGAGCAGTACTTC
CASSGGTRVYEQYF
>-|TRBJ2-3|TRBV4-3|-
TGCGCCAGCAGCCAAGATTACGAGACAGCAGTCACAGATACGCAGTATTTT
CASSQDYETAVTDTQYF
>-|TRBJ2-7|TRBV6-5|-
TGTGCCAGCAATTGGAGGGTCGAGGGATACGAGCAGTACTTC
CASNWRVEGYEQYF
>TRBD1|TRBJ1-3|TRBV4-3|few
TGCGCCAGCAGCCAATTCCCCCCCGGGACAGGGACAGGAAACACCATATATTTT
CASSQFPPGTGTGNTIYF
>-|TRBJ1-2|TRBV5-1|-
TGCGCCAGCAGTTCGAGAACTGGGGCCTTTGATGGCTACACCTTC
CASSSRTGAFDGYTF
>-|TRBJ2-3|TRBV2|few
TGTGCCAGCACCCGACGAGGGGGAGGGGATACGCAGTATTTT
CASTRRGGGDTQYF
>-|TRBJ2-5|TRBV5-6|-
TGTGCCAGCAGCGGGGGGTTGGGTTCAGGGACCCAGTACTTC
CASSGGLGSGTQYF
>TRBD1|TRBJ1-2|TRBV7-2|-
TGTGCCAGCAGCTTATCACAGGGGGGTCTTCAGGGCTACACCTTC
CASSLSQGGLQGYTF
>TRBD1|TRBJ1-2|TRBV7-8|few
TGTGCCAGCAGCTTAGTGCAGGGGGACTATGGCTACACCTTC
CASSLVQGDYGYTF
>-|TRBJ1-1|TRBV12-3/TRBV12-4|-
TGTGCCAGCAGGGCACACACTGAAGCTTTCTTT
CASRAHTEAFF
>-|TRBJ2-3|TRBV9|few
TGTGCCAGCAGCGTACGGGGAATAGATGGGGGGAGTGGAAATACGCAGTATTTT
CASSVRGIDGGSGNTQYF
>-|TRBJ1-1|TRBV6-1|-
TGTGCCAGCAGTGATAACAGGGCAAGCACTGAAGCTTTCTTT
CASSDNRASTEAFF
>TRBD2|TRBJ2-1|TRBV18|-
TGTGCCAGCTCTCCCACGGGCGGGAGCCCCAATGAGCAGTTCTTC
CASSPTGGSPNEQFF
>TRBD2|TRBJ2-1|TRBV6-5|-
TGTGCCAGCAGGTGGACTAGCGGGGCTTACAATGAGCAGTTCTTC
CASRWTSGAYNEQFF
>-|TRBJ2-1|TRBV3-1/TRBV3-2|once
TGTGCCAGCAGCCAAGACTTAAACAATGAGCAGTTCTTC
CASSQDLNNEQFF
>TRBD2|TRBJ2-3|TRBV10-3|-
TGTGCCATCAGGGCCACTAGCGGGGGGACAGATACGCAGTATTTT
CAIRATSGGTDTQYF
>TRBD2|TRBJ2-5|TRBV14|-
TGTGCCAGCAGCGGGACTAGCGTGGAAACCCAGTACTTC
CASSGTSVETQYF
>-|TRBJ2-7|TRBV5-1|-
TGCGCCAGCAGCCCCCAGGCGGCCGGCGGGGAGCAGTACTTC
CASSPQAAGGEQYF